This TCR beta chain was profiled in a study of blood T cell repertoires in COVID-19. At the level of the study: The analysed material was cDNA or gDNA that came from T cells, B-cell-depleted T cells, or PBMCs.

Only in-frame clones appear in the TCRdb table, and some are missing; sequencing was by immunoSEQ multiplex PCR. This sample has 100,000 to 150,000 clones; roughly 80% occur once, and the top ten carry 5% to 7.5%. The sequenced sample was peripheral blood. The source is a man aged 65 to 85 with acute or convalescent COVID-19.

The CDR3 nucleotides are TGTGCCAGCAGTCCCAGCGGGAGAAGGCGGTACTTC. This sequence encodes CASSPSGRRRYF. The V and J genes are TRBV28 and TRBJ2-7; TRBD2 matches at 8 bases. The CDR3 sequence is 12 residues long. V was clipped by 5 bases and J by 12 bases; unmatched bases: 9. Germline loops: CDR1 MDHEN, CDR2 SYDVKM.